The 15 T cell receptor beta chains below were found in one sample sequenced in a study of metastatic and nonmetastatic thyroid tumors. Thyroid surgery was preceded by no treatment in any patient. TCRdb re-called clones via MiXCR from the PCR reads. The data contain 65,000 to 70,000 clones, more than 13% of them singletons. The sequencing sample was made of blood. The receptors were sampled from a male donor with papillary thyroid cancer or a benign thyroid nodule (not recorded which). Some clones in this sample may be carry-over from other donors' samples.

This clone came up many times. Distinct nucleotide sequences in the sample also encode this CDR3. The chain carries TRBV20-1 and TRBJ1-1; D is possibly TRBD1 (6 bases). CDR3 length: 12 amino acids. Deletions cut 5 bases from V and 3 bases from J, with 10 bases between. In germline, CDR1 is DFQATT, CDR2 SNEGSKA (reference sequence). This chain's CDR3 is CSAWTVDTEAFF. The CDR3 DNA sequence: TGCAGTGCTTGGACAGTGGACACTGAAGCTTTCTTT.

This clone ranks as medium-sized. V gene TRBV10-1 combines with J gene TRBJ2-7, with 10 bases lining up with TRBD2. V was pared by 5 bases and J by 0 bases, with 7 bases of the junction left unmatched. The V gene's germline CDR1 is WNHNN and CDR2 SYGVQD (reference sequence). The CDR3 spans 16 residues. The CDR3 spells CASSTLSGRISYEQYV. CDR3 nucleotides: TGCGCCAGCAGTACACTTAGCGGGAGGATCTCCTACGAGCAGTACGTC.

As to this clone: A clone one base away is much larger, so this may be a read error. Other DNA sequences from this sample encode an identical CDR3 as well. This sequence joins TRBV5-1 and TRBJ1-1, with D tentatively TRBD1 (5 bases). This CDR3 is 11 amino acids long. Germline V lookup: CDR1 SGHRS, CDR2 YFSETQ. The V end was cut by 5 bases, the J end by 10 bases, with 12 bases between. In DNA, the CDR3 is TGCGCCAGCAGTTACCGGGACGGAGCTTTCTTT. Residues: CASSYRDGAFF.

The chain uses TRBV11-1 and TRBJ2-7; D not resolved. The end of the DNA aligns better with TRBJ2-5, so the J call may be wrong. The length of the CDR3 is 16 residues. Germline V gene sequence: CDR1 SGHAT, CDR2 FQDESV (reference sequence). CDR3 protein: CASSLGAFKVGETQYF. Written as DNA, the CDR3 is TGTGCCAGCAGCTTAGGGGCCTTTAAGGTGGGGGAGACCCAGTACTTC.

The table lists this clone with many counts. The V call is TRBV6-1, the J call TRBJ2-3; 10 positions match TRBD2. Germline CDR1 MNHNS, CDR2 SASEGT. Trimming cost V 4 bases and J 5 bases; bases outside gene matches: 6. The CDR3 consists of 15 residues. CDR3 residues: CASSVSGGPGDTQYF. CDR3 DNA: TGTGCCAGCAGTGTTAGCGGGGGGCCCGGAGATACGCAGTATTTT.

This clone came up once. DNA of the CDR3: TGTGCCAGCAGCTTAACTAGCGGGATCTCCTACGAGCAGTACTTC. Translated, it gives CASSLTSGISYEQYF. The rearrangement uses TRBV7-2 and TRBJ2-7; 10 nucleotides agree with TRBD2. The CDR3 runs to 15 residues. V shed 2 bases, J shed 0 bases, and the junction held 1 base outside the gene matches. Germline values: CDR1 SGHTA, CDR2 FQGNSA. Full variable domain (remainder filled in from reference TRBV7-2 and TRBJ2-7): GAGVSQSPSNKVTEKGKDVELRCDPISGHTALYWYRQSLGQGLEFLIYFQGNSAPDKSGLPSDRFSAERTGGSVSTLTIQRTQQEDSAVYLCASSLTSGISYEQYFGPGTRLTVT.

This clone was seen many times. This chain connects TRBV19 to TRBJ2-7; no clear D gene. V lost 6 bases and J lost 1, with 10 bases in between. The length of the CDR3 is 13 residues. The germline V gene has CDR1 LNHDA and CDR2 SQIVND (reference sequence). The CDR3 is CASSRLPSYEQYF. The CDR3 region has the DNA TGTGCCAGTAGCCGACTGCCTTCCTACGAGCAGTACTTC.

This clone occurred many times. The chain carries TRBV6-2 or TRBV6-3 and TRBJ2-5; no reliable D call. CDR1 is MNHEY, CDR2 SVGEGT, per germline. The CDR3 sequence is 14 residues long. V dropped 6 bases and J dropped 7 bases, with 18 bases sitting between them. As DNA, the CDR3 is TGTGCCAGCAGACGCCCCACTAAAAAAGGGACCCAGTACTTC. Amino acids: CASRRPTKKGTQYF.

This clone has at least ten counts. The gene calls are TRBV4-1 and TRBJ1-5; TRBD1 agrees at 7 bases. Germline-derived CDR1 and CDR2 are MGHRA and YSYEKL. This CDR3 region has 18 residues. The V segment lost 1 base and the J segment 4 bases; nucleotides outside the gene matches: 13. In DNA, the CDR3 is TGCGCCAGCAGCCAAGGGACTGCTCGGGACAGAGTGAATCAGCCCCAGCATTTT. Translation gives CASSQGTARDRVNQPQHF.

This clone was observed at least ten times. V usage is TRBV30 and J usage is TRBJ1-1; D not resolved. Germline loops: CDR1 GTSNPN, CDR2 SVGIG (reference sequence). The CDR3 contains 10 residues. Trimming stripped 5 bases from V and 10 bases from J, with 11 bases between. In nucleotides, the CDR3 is TGTGCCTGGGGGGAAAACGGAGCTTTCTTT. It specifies CAWGENGAFF.

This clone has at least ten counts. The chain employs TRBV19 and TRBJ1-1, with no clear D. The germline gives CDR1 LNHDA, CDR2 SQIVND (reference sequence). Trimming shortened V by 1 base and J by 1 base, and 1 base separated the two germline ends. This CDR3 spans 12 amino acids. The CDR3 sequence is CASSIGNTEAFF. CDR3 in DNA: TGTGCCAGTAGTATAGGGAACACTGAAGCTTTCTTT.

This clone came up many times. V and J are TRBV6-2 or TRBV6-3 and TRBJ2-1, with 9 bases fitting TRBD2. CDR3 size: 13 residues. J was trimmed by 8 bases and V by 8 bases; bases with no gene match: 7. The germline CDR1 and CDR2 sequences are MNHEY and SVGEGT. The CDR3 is CASQIRLADEQFF. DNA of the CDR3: TGTGCCAGCCAAATCAGACTAGCGGATGAGCAGTTCTTC.

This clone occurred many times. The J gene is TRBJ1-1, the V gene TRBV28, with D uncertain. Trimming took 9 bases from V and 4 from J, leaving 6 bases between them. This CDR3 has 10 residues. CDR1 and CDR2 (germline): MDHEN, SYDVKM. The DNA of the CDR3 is TGTGCCAGGTTTTTCACTGAAGCTTTCTTT. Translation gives CARFFTEAFF.

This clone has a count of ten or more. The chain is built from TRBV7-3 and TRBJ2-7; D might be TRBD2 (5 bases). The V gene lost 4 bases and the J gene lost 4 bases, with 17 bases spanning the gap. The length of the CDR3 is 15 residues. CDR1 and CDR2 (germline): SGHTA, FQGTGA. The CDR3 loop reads CASSSLEGRRYEQYV. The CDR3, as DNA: TGTGCCAGCAGCTCCCTTGAGGGTCGGAGGTACGAGCAGTACGTC.

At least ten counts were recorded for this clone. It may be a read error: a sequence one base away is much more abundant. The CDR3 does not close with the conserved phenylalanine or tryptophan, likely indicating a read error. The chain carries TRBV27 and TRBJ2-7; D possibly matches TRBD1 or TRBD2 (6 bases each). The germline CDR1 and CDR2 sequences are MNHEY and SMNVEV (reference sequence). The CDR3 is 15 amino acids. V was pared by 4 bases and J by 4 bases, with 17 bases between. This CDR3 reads CASSWAGTPPYEQYL. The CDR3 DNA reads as TGTGCCAGCAGTTGGGCGGGGACACCCCCTTACGAGCAGTACTTA.